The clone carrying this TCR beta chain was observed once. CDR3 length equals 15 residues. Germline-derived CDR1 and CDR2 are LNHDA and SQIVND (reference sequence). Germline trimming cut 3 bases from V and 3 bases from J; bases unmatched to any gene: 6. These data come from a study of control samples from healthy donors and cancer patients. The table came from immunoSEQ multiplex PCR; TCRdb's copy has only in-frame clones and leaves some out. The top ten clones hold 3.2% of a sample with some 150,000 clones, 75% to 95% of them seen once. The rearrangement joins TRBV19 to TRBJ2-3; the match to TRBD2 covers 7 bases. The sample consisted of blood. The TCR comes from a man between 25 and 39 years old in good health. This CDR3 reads CASSITSGVTDTQYF. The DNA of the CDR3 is TGTGCCAGTAGTATTACAAGCGGGGTAACAGATACGCAGTATTTT.